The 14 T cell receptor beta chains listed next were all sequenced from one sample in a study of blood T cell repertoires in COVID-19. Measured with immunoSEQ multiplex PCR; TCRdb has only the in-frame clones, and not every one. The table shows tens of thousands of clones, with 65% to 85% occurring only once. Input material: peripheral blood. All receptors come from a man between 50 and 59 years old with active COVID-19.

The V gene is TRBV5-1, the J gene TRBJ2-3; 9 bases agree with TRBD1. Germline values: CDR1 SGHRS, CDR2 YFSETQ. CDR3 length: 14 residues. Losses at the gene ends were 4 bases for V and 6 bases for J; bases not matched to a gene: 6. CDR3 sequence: CASSTGTGRDTQYF. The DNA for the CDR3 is TGCGCCAGCAGCACGGGGACAGGGAGGGATACGCAGTATTTT.

The DNA for the CDR3 is TGTGCCAGCAGCATCGACACCACTTTAAGCGGGAGTCCCTACGAGCAGTACTTC. The encoded protein is CASSIDTTLSGSPYEQYF. The V and J genes are TRBV27 and TRBJ2-7, with TRBD2 matching 8 bases. CDR3 length: 18 residues. Per the germline V gene, CDR1 is MNHEY and CDR2 is SMNVEV (reference sequence). V lost 6 bases to trimming and J lost 2 bases; unmatched junction nucleotides: 18.

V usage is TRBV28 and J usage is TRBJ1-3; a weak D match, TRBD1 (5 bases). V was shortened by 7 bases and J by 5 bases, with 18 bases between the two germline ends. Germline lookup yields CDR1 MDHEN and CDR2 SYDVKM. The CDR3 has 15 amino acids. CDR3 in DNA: TGTGCCAGCACCTCCTGGGGGGAAGAGAGAAACACCATATATTTT. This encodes CASTSWGEERNTIYF.

CDR3 sequence: CASSTGGWTEAFF. CDR3 nucleotides: TGTGCCAGTAGTACAGGGGGCTGGACTGAAGCTTTCTTT. V usage is TRBV19 and J usage is TRBJ1-1; 8 nucleotides line up with TRBD1. The V segment lost 4 bases and the J segment 5 bases; nucleotides outside the gene matches: 3. CDR3 length: 13 amino acids. Germline V lookup: CDR1 LNHDA, CDR2 SQIVND (reference sequence).

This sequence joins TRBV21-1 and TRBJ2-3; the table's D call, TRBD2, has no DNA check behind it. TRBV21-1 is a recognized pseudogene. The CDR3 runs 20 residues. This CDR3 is CASSSLGLAGGPFITDTQYF. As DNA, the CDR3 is TGTGCCAGCAGCTCCTTGGGACTAGCGGGAGGGCCGTTTATCACAGATACGCAGTATTTT.

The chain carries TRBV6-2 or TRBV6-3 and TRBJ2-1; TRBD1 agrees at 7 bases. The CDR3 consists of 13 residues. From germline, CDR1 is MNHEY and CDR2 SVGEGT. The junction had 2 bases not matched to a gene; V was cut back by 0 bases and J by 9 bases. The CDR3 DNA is TGTGCCAGCAGTTACTCCTCAGGGGGTGAGCAGTTCTTC. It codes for CASSYSSGGEQFF.

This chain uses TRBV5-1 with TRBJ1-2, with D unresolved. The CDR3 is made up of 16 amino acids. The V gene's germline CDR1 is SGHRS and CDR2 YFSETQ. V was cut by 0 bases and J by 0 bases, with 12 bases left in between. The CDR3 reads CASSLDSTVANYGYTF. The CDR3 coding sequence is TGCGCCAGCAGCTTGGACAGTACCGTAGCTAACTATGGCTACACCTTC.

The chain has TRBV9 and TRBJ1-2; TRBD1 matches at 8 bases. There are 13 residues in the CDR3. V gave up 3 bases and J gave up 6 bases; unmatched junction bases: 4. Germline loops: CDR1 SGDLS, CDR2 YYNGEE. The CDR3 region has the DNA TGTGCCAGCAGCGCAGGGGGCGCGGATGGCTACACCTTC. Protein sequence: CASSAGGADGYTF.

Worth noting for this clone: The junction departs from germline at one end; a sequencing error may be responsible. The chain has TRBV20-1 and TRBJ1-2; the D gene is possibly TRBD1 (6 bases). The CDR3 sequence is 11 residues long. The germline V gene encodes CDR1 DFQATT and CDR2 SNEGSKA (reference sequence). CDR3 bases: TGCAGTGCTAGAGGTCCAGGGGCTACCATCTTC. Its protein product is CSARGPGATIF.

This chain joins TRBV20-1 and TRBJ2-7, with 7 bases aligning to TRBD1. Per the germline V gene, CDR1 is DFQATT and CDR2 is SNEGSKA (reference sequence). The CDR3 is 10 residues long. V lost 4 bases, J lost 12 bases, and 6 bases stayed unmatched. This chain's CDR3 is CSAKHRGLYF. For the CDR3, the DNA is TGCAGTGCTAAACACAGGGGATTGTACTTC.

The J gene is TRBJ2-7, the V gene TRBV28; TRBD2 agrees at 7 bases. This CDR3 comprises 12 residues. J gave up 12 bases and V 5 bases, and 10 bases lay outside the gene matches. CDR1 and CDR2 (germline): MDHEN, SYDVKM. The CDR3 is CASSTPRGVAYF. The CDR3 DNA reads TGTGCCAGCAGTACCCCCCGGGGGGTGGCGTACTTC. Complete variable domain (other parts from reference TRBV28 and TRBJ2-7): DVKVTQSSRYLVKRTGEKVFLECVQDMDHENMFWYRQDPGLGLRLIYFSYDVKMKEKGDIPEGYSVSREKKERFSLILESASTNQTSMYLCASSTPRGVAYFGPGTRLTVT.

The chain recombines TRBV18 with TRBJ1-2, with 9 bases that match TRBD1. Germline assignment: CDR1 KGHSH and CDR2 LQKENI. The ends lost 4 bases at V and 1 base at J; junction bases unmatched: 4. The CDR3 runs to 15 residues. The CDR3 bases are TGTGCCAGCTCACAGGGGACAGGGCTTAACTATGGCTACACCTTC. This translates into CASSQGTGLNYGYTF.

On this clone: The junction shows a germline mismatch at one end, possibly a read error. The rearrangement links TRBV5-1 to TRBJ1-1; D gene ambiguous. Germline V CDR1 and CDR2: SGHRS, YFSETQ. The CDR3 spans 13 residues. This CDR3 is CASSLAEATAAFF. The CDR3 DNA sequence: TGCGCCAGCAGCTTGGCGGAGGCGACTGCAGCTTTCTTT. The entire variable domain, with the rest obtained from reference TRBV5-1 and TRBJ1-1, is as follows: KAGVTQTPRYLIKTRGQQVTLSCSPISGHRSVSWYQQTPGQGLQFLFEYFSETQRNKGNFPGRFSGRQFSNSRSEMNVSTLELGDSALYLCASSLAEATAAFFGQGTRLTVV.

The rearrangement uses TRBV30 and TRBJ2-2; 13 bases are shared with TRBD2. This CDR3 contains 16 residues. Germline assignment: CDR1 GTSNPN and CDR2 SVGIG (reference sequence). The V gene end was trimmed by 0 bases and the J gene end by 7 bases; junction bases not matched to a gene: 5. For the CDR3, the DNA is TGTGCCTGGAGTGTACGACTAGCGGGAGGACTCGGGGAGCTGTTTTTT. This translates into CAWSVRLAGGLGELFF. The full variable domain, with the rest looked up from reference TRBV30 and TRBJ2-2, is SQTIHQWPATLVQPVGSPLSLECTVEGTSNPNLYWYRQAAGRGLQLLFYSVGIGQISSEVPQNLSASRPQDRQFILSSKKLLLSDSGFYLCAWSVRLAGGLGELFFGEGSRLTVL.